This T cell receptor beta chain was observed in a study of cytomegalovirus exposure and HLA in healthy donors. Study findings and constraints: A few CMV-associated chains were confirmed in vitro to be specific for CMV antigens. The authors enumerated 150 to 200 TCR beta chains as linked to cytomegalovirus. In the analysis, some V segments, TRBV6-2 and TRBV6-3 included, were excluded as indistinguishable.

Healthy individuals who donated bone marrow served as the donors. The primer mix had 60 Vbeta and 13 Jbeta primers. Method: immunoSEQ multiplex PCR; TCRdb's copy keeps in-frame clones and lacks some. The repertoire holds around 130,000 clones, with over 8.5% as singletons. This clone was seen only a few times. The antigen remains unidentified. V shed 3 bases, J shed 4 bases, and the junction held 6 bases outside the gene matches. CDR1 and CDR2 (germline): ENHRY, SYGVKD. This CDR3 has 14 residues. The TCR originated in a woman between 35 and 50 years old in good health and CMV-seropositive. V and J are TRBV10-3 and TRBJ2-7; 7 nucleotides align to TRBD1. Sequenced sample: PBMCs. CDR3 protein: CAISDWTGHYEQYF. For the CDR3, the DNA is TGTGCCATCAGTGATTGGACAGGACATTACGAGCAGTACTTC.